This entry is about one T cell receptor beta chain. Its specificity is not known. The donors were part of the validation cohort of 120 subjects. That cohort was separate from the first cohort, which comprised roughly 670 subjects. CDR1 is SGDLS, CDR2 YYNGEE, per germline. The CDR3 runs to 17 residues. V was clipped by 0 bases and J by 1 base, with 16 bases between them. This entry comes from a study of cytomegalovirus exposure and HLA in healthy donors. Whole-study results and caveats: The study flagged roughly 160 TCR beta chains as cytomegalovirus-associated.

Profiling relied on immunoSEQ multiplex PCR, and the TCRdb table lists in-frame clones only, not all of them. The sample holds fewer than 75,000 clones; 85% to 95% are singletons and the top ten take under 2%. The V and J genes are TRBV9 and TRBJ2-5, with a possible D match to TRBD2 (6 bases). The source is a woman younger than 35 in good health and CMV-seropositive. Material: PBMCs. The CDR3 protein is CASSVGEAGLLQETQYF. CDR3 nucleotides: TGTGCCAGCAGCGTAGGGGAAGCGGGCCTGCTCCAAGAGACCCAGTACTTC.